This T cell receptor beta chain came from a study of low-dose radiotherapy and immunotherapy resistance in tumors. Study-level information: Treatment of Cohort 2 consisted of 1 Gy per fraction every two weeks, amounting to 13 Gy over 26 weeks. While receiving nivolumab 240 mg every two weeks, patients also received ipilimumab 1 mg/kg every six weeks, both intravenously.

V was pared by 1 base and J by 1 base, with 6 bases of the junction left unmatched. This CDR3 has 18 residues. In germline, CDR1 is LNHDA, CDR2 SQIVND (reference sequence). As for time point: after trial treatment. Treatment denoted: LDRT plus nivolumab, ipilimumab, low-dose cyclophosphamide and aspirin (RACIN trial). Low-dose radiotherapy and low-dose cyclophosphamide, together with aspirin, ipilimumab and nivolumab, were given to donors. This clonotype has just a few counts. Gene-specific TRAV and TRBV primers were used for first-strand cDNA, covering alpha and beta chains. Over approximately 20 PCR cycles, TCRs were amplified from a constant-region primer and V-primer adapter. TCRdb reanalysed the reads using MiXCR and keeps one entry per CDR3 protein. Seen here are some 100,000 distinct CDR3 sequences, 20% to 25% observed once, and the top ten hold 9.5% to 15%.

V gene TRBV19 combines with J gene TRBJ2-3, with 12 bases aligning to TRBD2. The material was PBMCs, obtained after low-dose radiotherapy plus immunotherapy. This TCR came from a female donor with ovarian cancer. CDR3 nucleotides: TGTGCCAGTAGTATAGTGTCTAGCGGGAGGGTCGGCACAGATACGCAGTATTTT. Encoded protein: CASSIVSSGRVGTDTQYF.